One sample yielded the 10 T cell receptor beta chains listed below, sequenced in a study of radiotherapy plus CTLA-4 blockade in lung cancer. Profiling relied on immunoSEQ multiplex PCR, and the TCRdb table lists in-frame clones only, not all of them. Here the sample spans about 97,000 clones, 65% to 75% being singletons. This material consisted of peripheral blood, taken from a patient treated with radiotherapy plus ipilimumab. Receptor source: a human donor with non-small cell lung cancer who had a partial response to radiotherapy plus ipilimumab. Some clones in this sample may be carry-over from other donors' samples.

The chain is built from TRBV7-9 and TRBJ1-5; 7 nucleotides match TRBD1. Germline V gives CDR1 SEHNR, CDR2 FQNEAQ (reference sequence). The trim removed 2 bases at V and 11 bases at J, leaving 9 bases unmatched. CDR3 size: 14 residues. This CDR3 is CASSLSGRGNTQHF. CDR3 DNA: TGTGCCAGCAGCTTATCGGGCAGGGGGAATACCCAGCATTTT. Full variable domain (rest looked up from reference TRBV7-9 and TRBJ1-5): DTGVSQNPRHKITKRGQNVTFRCDPISEHNRLYWYRQTLGQGPEFLTYFQNEAQLEKSRLLSDRFSAERPKGSFSTLEIQRTEQGDSAMYLCASSLSGRGNTQHFGDGTRLSIL.

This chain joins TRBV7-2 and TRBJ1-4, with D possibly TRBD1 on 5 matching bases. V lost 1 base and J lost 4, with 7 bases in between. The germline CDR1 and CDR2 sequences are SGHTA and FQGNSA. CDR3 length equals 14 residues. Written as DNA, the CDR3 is TGTGCCAGCAGCTTAGGGGGCCTTAATGAAAAACTGTTTTTT. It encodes CASSLGGLNEKLFF.

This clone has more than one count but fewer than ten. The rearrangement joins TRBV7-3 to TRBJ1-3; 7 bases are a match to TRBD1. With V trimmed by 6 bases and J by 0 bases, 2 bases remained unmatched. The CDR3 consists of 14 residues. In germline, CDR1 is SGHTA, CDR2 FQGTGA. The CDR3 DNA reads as TGTGCCAGCAGTCCAGGGGGCTCTGGAAACACCATATATTTT. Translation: CASSPGGSGNTIYF.

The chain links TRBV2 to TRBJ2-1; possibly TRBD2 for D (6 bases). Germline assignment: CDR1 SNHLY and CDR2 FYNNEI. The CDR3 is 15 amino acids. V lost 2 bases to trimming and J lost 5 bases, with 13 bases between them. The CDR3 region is CASSELWRGDNEQFF. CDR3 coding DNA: TGTGCCAGCAGTGAACTTTGGAGGGGCGACAATGAGCAGTTCTTC. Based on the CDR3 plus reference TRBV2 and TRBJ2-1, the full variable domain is EPEVTQTPSHQVTQMGQEVILRCVPISNHLYFYWYRQILGQKVEFLVSFYNNEISEKSEIFDDQFSVERPDGSNFTLKIRSTKLEDSAMYFCASSELWRGDNEQFFGPGTRLTVL.

The DNA of the CDR3 is TGTGCCAGCTCACCAGAGCGGGAGGACTACAATGAGCAGTTCTTC. Its translation is CASSPEREDYNEQFF. The chain combines TRBV18 with TRBJ2-1; TRBD2 aligns across 9 bases. The V gene end was trimmed by 2 bases and the J gene end by 3 bases; junction bases not matched to a gene: 2. Germline V lookup: CDR1 KGHSH, CDR2 LQKENI. There are 15 residues in the CDR3. Filled out from reference TRBV18 and TRBJ2-1, the complete variable domain reads NAGVMQNPRHLVRRRGQEARLRCSPMKGHSHVYWYRQLPEEGLKFMVYLQKENIIDESGMPKERFSAEFPKEGPSILRIQQVVRGDSAAYFCASSPEREDYNEQFFGPGTRLTVL.

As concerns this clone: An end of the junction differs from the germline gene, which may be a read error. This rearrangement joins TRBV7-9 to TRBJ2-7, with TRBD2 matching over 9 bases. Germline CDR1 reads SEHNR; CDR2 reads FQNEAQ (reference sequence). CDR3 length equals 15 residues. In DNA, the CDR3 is TGTGCCAGCAGCTTAGCGGGTAGCGGGGGAGGCGAGCGGTACTTC. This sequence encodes CASSLAGSGGGERYF.

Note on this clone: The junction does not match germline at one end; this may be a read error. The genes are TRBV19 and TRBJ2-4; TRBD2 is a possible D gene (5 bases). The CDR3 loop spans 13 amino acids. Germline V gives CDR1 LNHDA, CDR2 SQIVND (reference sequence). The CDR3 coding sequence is TGTGCCAGTAGTACCCTAGCCCAAAACATTCAGTACTTC. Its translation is CASSTLAQNIQYF. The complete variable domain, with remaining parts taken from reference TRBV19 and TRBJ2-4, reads DGGITQSPKYLFRKEGQNVTLSCEQNLNHDAMYWYRQDPGQGLRLIYYSQIVNDFQKGDIAEGYSVSREKKESFPLTVTSAQKNPTAFYLCASSTLAQNIQYFGAGTRLSVL.

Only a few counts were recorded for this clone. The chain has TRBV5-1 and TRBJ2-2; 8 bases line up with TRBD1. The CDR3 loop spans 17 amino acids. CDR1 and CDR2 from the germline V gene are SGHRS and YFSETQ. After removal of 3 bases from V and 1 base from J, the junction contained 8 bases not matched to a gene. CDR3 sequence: CASSSYLDRGNTGELFF. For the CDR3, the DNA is TGCGCCAGCAGCTCTTACTTAGACAGGGGGAACACCGGGGAGCTGTTTTTT.

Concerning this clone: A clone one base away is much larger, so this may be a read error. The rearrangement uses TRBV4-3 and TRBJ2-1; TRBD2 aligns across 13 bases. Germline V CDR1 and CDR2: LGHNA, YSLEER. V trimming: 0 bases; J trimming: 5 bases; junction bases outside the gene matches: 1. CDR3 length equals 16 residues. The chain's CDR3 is CASSQEGLAGHNEQFF. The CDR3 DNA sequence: TGCGCCAGCAGCCAAGAGGGACTAGCGGGGCACAATGAGCAGTTCTTC.

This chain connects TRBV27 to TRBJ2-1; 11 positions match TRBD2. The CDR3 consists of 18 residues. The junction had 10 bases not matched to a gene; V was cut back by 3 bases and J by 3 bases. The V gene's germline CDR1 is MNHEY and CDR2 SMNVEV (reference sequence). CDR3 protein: CASSFYPPGLADYNEQFF. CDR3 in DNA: TGTGCCAGCAGTTTCTATCCTCCGGGACTAGCGGACTACAATGAGCAGTTCTTC.